The rows below give T cell receptor beta chains drawn from one sample of a study of blood T cell repertoires in COVID-19. Method: immunoSEQ multiplex PCR; TCRdb's copy keeps in-frame clones and lacks some. This repertoire shows more than 90,000 clones, around 80% found once; its top ten account for about 20%. Sequencing input: peripheral blood. These receptors originate from an older man with acute or convalescent COVID-19. Both conserved end residues are part of each CDR3. D genes are given only for firm matches. Size is omitted from some rows. Given values are once, few, many or a class for expanded clones.

>-|-|TRBJ2-1|TRBV6-5
CASCGDPSAHEQFF
TGTGCCAGCTGCGGGGACCCTTCGGCCCATGAGCAGTTCTTC
>once|-|TRBJ2-1|TRBV4-3
CASSQGLRNEQFF
TGCGCCAGCAGCCAAGGGCTGCGGAATGAGCAGTTCTTC
>-|-|TRBJ2-7|TRBV7-2
CASSSRDGSGEQYF
TGTGCCAGCAGCTCCCGGGACGGGAGCGGCGAGCAGTACTTC
>-|TRBD1|TRBJ1-1|TRBV6-5
CASRTGGAGTEAFF
TGTGCCAGCAGGACAGGGGGCGCGGGGACTGAAGCTTTCTTT
>-|TRBD2|TRBJ2-7|TRBV11-2
CASSLGTSGFSYEQYF
TGTGCCAGCAGCTTGGGGACTAGCGGGTTCTCCTACGAGCAGTACTTC
>-|TRBD1|TRBJ1-5|TRBV7-2
CASSTGGYSNQPQHF
TGTGCCAGCAGCACAGGGGGTTATAGCAATCAGCCCCAGCATTTT
>-|-|TRBJ2-7|TRBV18
CASSPSAGPAGEQYF
TGTGCCAGCTCACCGAGTGCAGGACCTGCAGGGGAGCAGTACTTC
>-|-|TRBJ2-7|TRBV18
CASSPTRQYEQYF
TGTGCCAGCTCACCAACCCGACAGTACGAGCAGTACTTC
>-|-|TRBJ2-3|TRBV12-5
CASGFAGADTQYF
TGTGCTAGTGGTTTCGCGGGTGCCGATACGCAGTATTTT
>-|-|TRBJ2-1|TRBV4-3
CASSSVYNEQFF
TGCGCCAGCAGCTCGGTTTACAATGAGCAGTTCTTC
>-|-|TRBJ1-2|TRBV11-2
CASRVDRYGYTF
TGTGCCAGCAGAGTAGATCGGTATGGCTACACCTTC
>-|TRBD1|TRBJ1-2|TRBV28
CASSPGQRYGYTF
TGTGCCAGCAGTCCGGGACAGCGCTATGGCTACACCTTC
>-|-|TRBJ2-2|TRBV19
CASMMRQANTGELFF
TGTGCCAGTATGATGAGACAGGCGAACACCGGGGAGCTGTTTTTT
>-|-|TRBJ2-1|TRBV9
CASSVGTNTPYNEQFF
TGTGCCAGCAGCGTAGGCACCAACACCCCCTACAATGAGCAGTTCTTC
>-|-|TRBJ1-1|TRBV2
CASGLGGSTEAFF
TGTGCCAGCGGGCTGGGGGGGAGCACTGAAGCTTTCTTT
>-|TRBD2|TRBJ2-5|TRBV6-2/TRBV6-3
CASSYLAGGPQETQYF
TGTGCCAGCAGTTATCTCGCGGGGGGTCCCCAAGAGACCCAGTACTTC